A single sample gave rise to the 27 T cell receptor beta chains below, sequenced in a study of T cell responses to AZD1222 COVID-19 vaccine. Using immunoSEQ multiplex PCR, the repertoire was profiled, and TCRdb retains in-frame clones only, with some absent. Of around 140,000 clones listed, 85% to 90% are singletons. The sequencing used peripheral blood, collected 28 days after the second AZD1222 dose. These receptors were obtained from an adult who received the AZD1222 COVID-19 vaccine.

V is TRBV10-1 and J is TRBJ2-1, with D possibly matching TRBD1 (5 bases). This CDR3 has 12 residues. Germline CDR1 reads WNHNN; CDR2 reads SYGVQD (reference sequence). V dropped 8 bases and J dropped 7 bases, with 12 bases sitting between them. CDR3 nucleotide sequence: TGCGCCAGCTCTGACAGACCTAATGAGCAGTTCTTC. This sequence encodes CASSDRPNEQFF.

This sequence joins TRBV6-5 and TRBJ1-5; 11 nucleotides agree with TRBD1. Unmatched junction bases numbered 6, after V lost 6 bases and J lost 5 bases. This CDR3 is 15 amino acids long. Per the germline V gene, CDR1 is MNHEY and CDR2 is SVGAGI. The CDR3 here is CASRRTGGIDQPQHF. The CDR3 DNA reads TGTGCCAGCAGGAGGACAGGGGGCATTGATCAGCCCCAGCATTTT.

The genes are TRBV5-1 and TRBJ1-5; D is uncertain. CDR1 is SGHRS and CDR2 is YFSETQ in the germline V gene. Trimming left V 2 bases short and J 5 bases short, with 11 bases between. The CDR3 has 14 residues. CDR3 loop: CASSLDSEDQPQHF. In nucleotides, the CDR3 is TGCGCCAGCAGCTTAGACTCCGAGGATCAGCCCCAGCATTTT.

This clone is a singleton in its sample. V and J are TRBV5-1 and TRBJ2-7; 7 bases match TRBD1. J gave up 3 bases and V 4 bases, and 7 bases lay outside the gene matches. The germline gives CDR1 SGHRS, CDR2 YFSETQ. The CDR3 runs to 14 residues. The CDR3 here is CASSPTGTHYEQYF. The CDR3 region has the DNA TGCGCCAGCAGCCCGACAGGGACGCACTACGAGCAGTACTTC.

This clone was seen a few times. The genes are TRBV7-6 and TRBJ2-7; no clear D. The length of the CDR3 is 14 residues. Germline V lookup: CDR1 SGHVS, CDR2 FNYEAQ. V lost 5 bases and J 1 base, leaving 12 bases between the germline ends. CDR3 nucleotide sequence: TGTGCCAGCAGCCCTATGGTGGGGTCCTACGAGCAGTACTTC. Residues: CASSPMVGSYEQYF.

This rearrangement joins TRBV19 to TRBJ2-3; 7 bases match TRBD2. The germline CDR1 and CDR2 sequences are LNHDA and SQIVND (reference sequence). The CDR3 totals 15 residues. Losses at the gene ends were 1 base for V and 2 bases for J; bases not matched to a gene: 3. The CDR3 nucleotides are TGTGCCAGTAGTATAGCTCTAGCGGACACAGATACGCAGTATTTT. Translated, it gives CASSIALADTDTQYF.

This rearrangement joins TRBV3-1 (or the pseudogene TRBV3-2) to TRBJ2-3, with a possible D match to TRBD1 (6 bases). V dropped 8 bases and J dropped 2 bases, with 11 bases sitting between them. There are 13 residues in the CDR3. In germline, CDR1 is LGHDT, CDR2 YNNKEL (reference sequence). The CDR3: CASGGAHTDTQYF. CDR3 DNA: TGTGCCAGCGGGGGCGCCCACACAGATACGCAGTATTTT.

The rearrangement links TRBV5-1 to TRBJ2-5; 12 bases are a match to TRBD2. The ends lost 0 bases at V and 5 bases at J; junction bases unmatched: 2. The CDR3 is made up of 15 amino acids. CDR1 and CDR2 (germline): SGHRS, YFSETQ. The chain's CDR3 is CASSLGTSGTETQYF. The CDR3 DNA follows: TGCGCCAGCAGCTTGGGGACTAGCGGGACCGAGACCCAGTACTTC.

The chain links TRBV13 to TRBJ1-3; D is unresolved. The CDR3 is made up of 14 amino acids. Deletions cut 6 bases from V and 4 bases from J, with 13 bases between. Germline V gene lookup returns CDR1 PRHDT and CDR2 FYEKMQ (reference sequence). The CDR3 is CASRNSRLGNTIYF. CDR3 coding DNA: TGTGCCAGCAGGAATTCGCGGCTCGGAAACACCATATATTTT.

This clone was counted once. V is TRBV6-5 and J is TRBJ2-2; no clear D. Trimming shortened V by 5 bases and J by 8 bases, and 9 bases separated the two germline ends. The CDR3 has 12 amino acids. The germline V gene encodes CDR1 MNHEY and CDR2 SVGAGI. CDR3 DNA: TGTGCCAGCAGTACCGTGGGGGGGGAGCTGTTTTTT. Translated: CASSTVGGELFF.

The chain combines TRBV18 with TRBJ2-2; 7 nucleotides agree with TRBD1. The CDR3 consists of 13 residues. Trimming took 5 bases from V and 6 from J; bases not matched to a gene: 3. Per the germline V gene, CDR1 is KGHSH and CDR2 is LQKENI. In DNA, the CDR3 is TGTGCCAGCTCATCCACAGGGGCCGGGGAGCTGTTTTTT. It yields the protein CASSSTGAGELFF.

This clone was detected only a few times. The gene calls are TRBV19 and TRBJ1-4; 10 nucleotides line up with TRBD1. Germline CDR1 and CDR2: LNHDA and SQIVND (reference sequence). This CDR3 is 16 amino acids long. Trimming took 3 bases from V and 8 from J; bases not matched to a gene: 9. The chain's CDR3 is CASSIGTGDLGEKLFF. CDR3 sequence (DNA): TGTGCCAGTAGTATCGGGACAGGGGATTTGGGAGAAAAACTGTTTTTT. The complete variable domain, with remaining parts taken from reference TRBV19 and TRBJ1-4, reads DGGITQSPKYLFRKEGQNVTLSCEQNLNHDAMYWYRQDPGQGLRLIYYSQIVNDFQKGDIAEGYSVSREKKESFPLTVTSAQKNPTAFYLCASSIGTGDLGEKLFFGSGTQLSVL.

This chain joins TRBV3-1 (or the pseudogene TRBV3-2) and TRBJ2-1; TRBD2 might be the D (6 bases). Trimming took off 0 bases at V and 7 bases at J, with 13 bases between the two ends. Looked up from germline, CDR1 is LGHDT and CDR2 is YNNKEL (reference sequence). The CDR3 is 15 residues long. CDR3 nucleotide sequence: TGTGCCAGCAGCCAAGATCAGTGGGGGAGGAATGAGCAGTTCTTC. Translating it yields CASSQDQWGRNEQFF.

DNA for the CDR3: TGTGCCAGCAGCCCATTGGGGGCTTCCTACGAGCAGTACTTC. Translating it yields CASSPLGASYEQYF. The rearrangement links TRBV7-8 to TRBJ2-7; tentatively, D is TRBD1 (6 bases). V lost 5 bases and J lost 1, with 12 bases in between. The CDR3 sequence is 14 residues long. CDR1 is SGHVS and CDR2 is FQNEAQ in the germline V gene.

Only one count was recorded for this clone. The chain uses TRBV28 and TRBJ1-6; no firm D call. V was trimmed by 6 bases and J by 6 bases, leaving 6 bases between them. Germline CDR1 reads MDHEN; CDR2 reads SYDVKM. The CDR3 runs 12 residues. The CDR3, as DNA: TGTGCCAGCAGCCTTCCTAATTCACCCCTCCACTTT. Translation: CASSLPNSPLHF.

This chain links TRBV4-2 with TRBJ1-1; TRBD1 is a possible D gene (5 bases). Germline-derived CDR1 and CDR2 are LGHNA and YNFKEQ. With 1 base removed from V and 0 bases from J, the gap between germline ends came to 9 bases. The CDR3 totals 15 residues. This chain's CDR3 is CASSQADSLNTEAFF. CDR3 in DNA: TGTGCCAGCAGCCAAGCTGACAGTTTGAACACTGAAGCTTTCTTT.

This chain connects TRBV28 to TRBJ2-2; TRBD1 matches 7 bases. Germline values: CDR1 MDHEN, CDR2 SYDVKM. V dropped 1 base and J dropped 0; count of bases not matched to a gene: 2. CDR3 length: 16 amino acids. CDR3 region: CASSLSGQPNTGELFF. The CDR3, as DNA: TGTGCCAGCAGTTTATCGGGACAGCCGAACACCGGGGAGCTGTTTTTT. Looking up the rest from reference TRBV28 and TRBJ2-2 gives the full variable domain: DVKVTQSSRYLVKRTGEKVFLECVQDMDHENMFWYRQDPGLGLRLIYFSYDVKMKEKGDIPEGYSVSREKKERFSLILESASTNQTSMYLCASSLSGQPNTGELFFGEGSRLTVL.

The chain combines TRBV19 with TRBJ2-7; 7 nucleotides agree with TRBD1. This CDR3 is built from 15 residues. CDR1 LNHDA and CDR2 SQIVND come from the germline V gene (reference sequence). V shed 1 base, J shed 3 bases, and the junction held 6 bases outside the gene matches. The CDR3 is CASSIAGTAIYEQYF. For the CDR3, the DNA is TGTGCCAGTAGTATAGCCGGGACAGCAATCTACGAGCAGTACTTC.

This clone appeared a few times. The chain uses TRBV19 and TRBJ2-7, with D unresolved. CDR1 is LNHDA, CDR2 SQIVND, per germline (reference sequence). This CDR3 has 12 amino acids. Between the trimmed V and J ends, which lost 7 bases and 1 base, there was a span of 8 bases. CDR3 residues: CASTPRSYEQYF. CDR3 DNA: TGTGCCAGTACCCCTCGGTCCTACGAGCAGTACTTC.

The J gene is TRBJ1-4, the V gene TRBV5-1; D is perhaps TRBD1 (5 bases). Germline lookup yields CDR1 SGHRS and CDR2 YFSETQ. V shed 1 base and J shed 13 bases, with 14 bases lying between them. CDR3 length: 13 residues. The CDR3 DNA follows: TGCGCCAGCAGCTTGTTGGGCAGGGAGGGACTGTTTTTT. Encoded protein: CASSLLGREGLFF. Drawing the rest from reference TRBV5-1 and TRBJ1-4, the complete variable domain is KAGVTQTPRYLIKTRGQQVTLSCSPISGHRSVSWYQQTPGQGLQFLFEYFSETQRNKGNFPGRFSGRQFSNSRSEMNVSTLELGDSALYLCASSLLGREGLFFGSGTQLSVL.

The gene calls are TRBV6-5 and TRBJ2-1; D is possibly TRBD1 or TRBD2 (5 bases each). Germline CDR1 reads MNHEY; CDR2 reads SVGAGI. The length of the CDR3 is 14 residues. The ends were cut back, 11 bases at V and 5 bases at J, with 19 bases in the middle. The CDR3 coding sequence is TGTGCCTCGGAGAGGGGAAGGTTAAACAATGAGCAGTTCTTC. Its protein product is CASERGRLNNEQFF.

This chain connects TRBV27 to TRBJ1-4; TRBD1 is a possible D gene (5 bases). CDR3 size: 18 residues. Germline V gives CDR1 MNHEY, CDR2 SMNVEV (reference sequence). Trimming left V 4 bases short and J 0 bases short, with 18 bases between. The CDR3, as DNA: TGTGCCAGCAGTTCCCTAACAGGTTTTCTCGCAACTAATGAAAAACTGTTTTTT. Translation: CASSSLTGFLATNEKLFF.

The chain employs TRBV6-6 and TRBJ1-2, with TRBD1 matching over 10 bases. The CDR3 sequence is 13 residues long. Germline trimming cut 2 bases from V and 8 bases from J; bases unmatched to any gene: 2. CDR1 is MNHNY and CDR2 is SVGAGI in the germline V gene (reference sequence). The CDR3 nucleotides read TGTGCCAGCAGTTACGGGGACAGGGGAGGCTACACCTTC. Protein: CASSYGDRGGYTF.

The gene calls are TRBV6-5 and TRBJ2-2; D remains ambiguous. CDR1 is MNHEY and CDR2 is SVGAGI in the germline V gene. Trimming took 6 bases from V and 3 from J, leaving 14 bases between them. This CDR3 spans 15 amino acids. The CDR3 reads CASRNGWRDTGELFF. As DNA, the CDR3 is TGTGCCAGCAGGAATGGTTGGCGTGACACCGGGGAGCTGTTTTTT.

The chain couples TRBV29-1 to TRBJ2-7; D remains unclear. Trimming cost V 1 base and J 0 bases, with 7 bases left between them. The CDR3 runs 13 residues. Germline V gene lookup returns CDR1 SQVTM and CDR2 ANQGSEA. This CDR3 is CSVEVASSYEQYF. Here the CDR3 DNA reads TGCAGCGTTGAAGTCGCTAGCTCCTACGAGCAGTACTTC.

J is TRBJ2-2 and V is TRBV4-2; perhaps TRBD1 as D (6 bases). CDR3 length: 15 residues. The V end was cut by 1 base, the J end by 7 bases, with 13 bases between. CDR1 and CDR2 from the germline V gene are LGHNA and YNFKEQ. The CDR3 DNA follows: TGTGCCAGCAGCCAAGTGATCCAGACAGGCGGGGAGCTGTTTTTT. Its translation: CASSQVIQTGGELFF.

This clone came up once. The chain is built from TRBV4-1 and TRBJ2-5, with a possible D match to TRBD2 (6 bases). Germline CDR1 MGHRA, CDR2 YSYEKL. V dropped 7 bases and J dropped 1 base, with 10 bases sitting between them. The CDR3 consists of 13 residues. The CDR3 here is CASNLGGQETQYF. The CDR3 bases are TGCGCCAGCAACCTGGGGGGCCAAGAGACCCAGTACTTC.